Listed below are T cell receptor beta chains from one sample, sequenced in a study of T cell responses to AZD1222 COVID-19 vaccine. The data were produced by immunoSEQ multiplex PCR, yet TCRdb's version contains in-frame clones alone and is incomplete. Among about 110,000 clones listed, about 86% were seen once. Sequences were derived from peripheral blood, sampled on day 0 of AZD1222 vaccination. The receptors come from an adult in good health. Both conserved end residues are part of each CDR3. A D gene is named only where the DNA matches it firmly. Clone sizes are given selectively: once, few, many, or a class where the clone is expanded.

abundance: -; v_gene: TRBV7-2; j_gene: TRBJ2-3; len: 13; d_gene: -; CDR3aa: CASSSLGADTQYF
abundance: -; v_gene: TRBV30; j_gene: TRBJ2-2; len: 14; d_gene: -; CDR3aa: CAWSSLGVRGELFF
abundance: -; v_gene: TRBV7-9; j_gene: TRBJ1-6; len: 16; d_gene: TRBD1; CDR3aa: CASSQGQGAYNSPLHF
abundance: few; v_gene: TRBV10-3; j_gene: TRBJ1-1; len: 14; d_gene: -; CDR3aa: CAISPRDPNTEAFF
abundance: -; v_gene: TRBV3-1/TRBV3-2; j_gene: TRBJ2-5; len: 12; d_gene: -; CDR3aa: CASSPVEETQYF
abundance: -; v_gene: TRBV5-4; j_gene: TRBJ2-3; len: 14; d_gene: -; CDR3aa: CASSLSGGIDTQYF
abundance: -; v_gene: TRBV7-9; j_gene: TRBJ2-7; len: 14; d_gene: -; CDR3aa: CASSRYRESYEQYF
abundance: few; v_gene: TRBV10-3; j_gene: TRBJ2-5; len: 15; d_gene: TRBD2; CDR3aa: CAIGNPIAGAVTQYF
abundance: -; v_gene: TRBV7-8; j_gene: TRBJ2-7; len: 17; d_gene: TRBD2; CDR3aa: CASSLVGTSGTAYEQYF
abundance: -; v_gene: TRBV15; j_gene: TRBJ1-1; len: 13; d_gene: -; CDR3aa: CATSRKSYTEAFF
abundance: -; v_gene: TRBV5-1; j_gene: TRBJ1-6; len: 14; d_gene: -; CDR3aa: CASGRGLDNSPLHF
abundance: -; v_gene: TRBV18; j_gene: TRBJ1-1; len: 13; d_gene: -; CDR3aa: CASSPDWTGEAFF
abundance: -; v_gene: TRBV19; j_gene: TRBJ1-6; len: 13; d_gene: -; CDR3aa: CASNPSRDSPLHF
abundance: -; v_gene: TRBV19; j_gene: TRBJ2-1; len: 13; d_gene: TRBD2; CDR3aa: CASRGGVYNEQFF
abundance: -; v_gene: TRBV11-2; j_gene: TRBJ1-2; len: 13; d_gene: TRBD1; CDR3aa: CASSLTGGYGYTF
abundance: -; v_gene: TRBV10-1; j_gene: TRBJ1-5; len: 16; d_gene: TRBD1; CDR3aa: CASRGQGQGFNQPQHF
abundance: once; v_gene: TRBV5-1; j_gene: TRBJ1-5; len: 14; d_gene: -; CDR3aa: CASSRDSSNQPQHF
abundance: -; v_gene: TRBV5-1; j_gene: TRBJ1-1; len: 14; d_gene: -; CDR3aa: CASSLGRSGTEAFF
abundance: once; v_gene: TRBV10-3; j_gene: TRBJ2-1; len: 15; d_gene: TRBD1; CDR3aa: CAITGGDRHNNEQFF
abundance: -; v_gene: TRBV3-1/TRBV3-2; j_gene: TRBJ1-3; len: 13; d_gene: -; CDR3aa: CASSQDGTNTIYF
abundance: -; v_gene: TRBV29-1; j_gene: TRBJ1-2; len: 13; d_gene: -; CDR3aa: CSVGSGFEQGYTF
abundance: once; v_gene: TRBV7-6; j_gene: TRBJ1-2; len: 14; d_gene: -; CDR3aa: CASSLGGHRYGYTF
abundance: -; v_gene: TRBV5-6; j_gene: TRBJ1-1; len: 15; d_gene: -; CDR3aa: CASSSSMEGNTEAFF
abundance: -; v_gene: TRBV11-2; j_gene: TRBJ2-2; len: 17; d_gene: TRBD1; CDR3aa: CASSSGTGGFWTGELFF
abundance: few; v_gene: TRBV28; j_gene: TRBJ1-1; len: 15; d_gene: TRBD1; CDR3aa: CASSLFWGTDLQAFF
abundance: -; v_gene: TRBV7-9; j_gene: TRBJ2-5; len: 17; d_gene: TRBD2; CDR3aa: CASSPRSSGGNGETQYF
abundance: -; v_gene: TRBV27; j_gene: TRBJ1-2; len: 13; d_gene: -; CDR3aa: CASSFRRGHGYTF
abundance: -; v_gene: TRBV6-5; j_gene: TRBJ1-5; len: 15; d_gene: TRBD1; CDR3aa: CASSNGAGGRTAQHF
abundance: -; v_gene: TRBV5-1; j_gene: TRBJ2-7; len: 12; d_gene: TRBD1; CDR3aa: CASSAQGHEQYF
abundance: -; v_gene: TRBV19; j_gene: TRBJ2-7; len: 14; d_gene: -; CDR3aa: CASSAWAGFHEQYF
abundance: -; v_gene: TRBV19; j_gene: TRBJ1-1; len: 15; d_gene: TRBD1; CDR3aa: CASRDRAGRNTEAFF
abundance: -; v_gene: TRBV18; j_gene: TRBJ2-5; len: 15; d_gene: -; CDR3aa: CASSPGRGIPETQYF